One T cell receptor beta chain is described in this entry. TCRdb called the 5' RACE reads again in MiXCR, with one record for every CDR3 protein. The data contain more than 250,000 distinct CDR3 sequences, more than 15% of them seen just once; the ten biggest clones take up about 23%. The entry originates in a study of T-cell memory formation after mild COVID-19. The CDR3 is made up of 13 amino acids. Germline lookup yields CDR1 SGHRS and CDR2 YFSETQ. V lost 1 base and J 10 bases, leaving 12 bases between the germline ends. The genes are TRBV5-1 and TRBJ2-1; possible D gene TRBD1, 6 bases. This TCR was recovered from a man aged 18 to 35 who had mild COVID-19 (a few samples of this study predate the infection). Cell type and time point are not known. The source material was PBMCs or a T cell subset sorted from them (not recorded which). The CDR3 DNA sequence: TGCGCCAGCAGCTTGAACGACGGGACAGAGCAGTTCTTC. Translation: CASSLNDGTEQFF.